These 3 T cell receptor beta chains came from one sample sequenced in a study of early T cells in non-severe SARS-CoV-2 infection (TCRdb year 2021). The library was made by 5' RACE. The listed sequencing device is NextSeq 500. TCRdb trimmed the raw reads at Q25, called clones with MiXCR and kept productive beta chains. Under each unique CDR3 protein, matching rows form one entry showing the most common genes and DNA. In this sample the table shows around 70,000 distinct CDR3 sequences, approximately 12% of which occur a single time. The ten biggest clones cover 4% to 5.5% of the sample. The sequencing sample was made of whole blood. These receptors were collected from an adult who was a healthcare worker with PCR-confirmed SARS-CoV-2 infection or an uninfected control (not recorded which).

The V call is TRBV21-1, the J call TRBJ2-7; the table's D call TRBD1 went unverified against the DNA. TRBV21-1 is a pseudogene segment. This CDR3 is 13 amino acids long. Here the CDR3 reads CARCRDKSYEQYF. In DNA, the CDR3 is TGTGCCAGGTGCCGGGACAAATCCTACGAGCAGTACTTC.

The CDR3 nucleotides read TGCGCCAGCAGCCCGGGACAGGGGATGAACACTGAAGCTTTCTTT. Its translation is CASSPGQGMNTEAFF. The chain employs TRBV5-1 and TRBJ1-1; 10 bases map to TRBD1. Germline CDR1 and CDR2: SGHRS and YFSETQ. The CDR3 is 15 amino acids. After removal of 4 bases from V and 0 bases from J, the junction contained 3 bases not matched to a gene.

The chain recombines TRBV10-2 with TRBJ2-7, with TRBD1 matching over 8 bases. With V trimmed by 5 bases and J by 5 bases, 5 bases remained unmatched. Per germline, CDR1 WSHSY and CDR2 SAAADI. The CDR3 runs to 13 residues. In DNA, the CDR3 is TGCGCCAGCAGTCCGGACAGGGTCCACGAGCAGTACTTC. Its protein product is CASSPDRVHEQYF.